Below are 15 T cell receptor beta chains sequenced from a single sample in a study of control samples from healthy donors and cancer patients. Using immunoSEQ multiplex PCR, the repertoire was profiled, and TCRdb retains in-frame clones only, with some absent. The data hold 80,000 to 100,000 clones, with roughly 89% observed a single time. Sequencing was carried out using blood. The source is a human donor in good health. The donor label of this sample is uncertain.

The V and J genes are TRBV5-6 and TRBJ1-6, with D unclear. The CDR3 totals 16 residues. Germline loops: CDR1 SGHDT, CDR2 YYEEEE. The V end was cut by 2 bases, the J end by 10 bases, with 19 bases between. CDR3 sequence reads: CASSLPRHTIDSPLHF. The CDR3 DNA is TGTGCCAGCAGCTTACCAAGACATACAATCGACTCACCCCTCCACTTT. The whole variable domain, remainder taken from reference TRBV5-6 and TRBJ1-6, is DAGVTQSPTHLIKTRGQQVTLRCSPKSGHDTVSWYQQALGQGPQFIFQYYEEEERQRGNFPDRFSGHQFPNYSSELNVNALLLGDSALYLCASSLPRHTIDSPLHFGNGTRLTVT.

The chain is built from TRBV7-9 and TRBJ1-1; 8 positions agree with TRBD1. The V gene end was trimmed by 2 bases and the J gene end by 5 bases; junction bases not matched to a gene: 4. The CDR3 sequence is 14 residues long. Looked up from germline, CDR1 is SEHNR and CDR2 is FQNEAQ (reference sequence). CDR3 sequence reads: CASSLPTGGTEAFF. The DNA of the CDR3 is TGTGCCAGCAGCTTACCTACAGGGGGAACTGAAGCTTTCTTT.

This sequence joins TRBV30 and TRBJ1-2; 10 bases are shared with TRBD1. CDR1 GTSNPN and CDR2 SVGIG come from the germline V gene (reference sequence). The V gene end was trimmed by 3 bases and the J gene end by 5 bases; junction bases not matched to a gene: 6. The CDR3 length is 14 residues. The CDR3 sequence: CAWRGQGVGYGYTF. In DNA, the CDR3 is TGTGCCTGGAGAGGACAGGGGGTTGGGTATGGCTACACCTTC.

This clone was observed a single time. This rearrangement joins TRBV10-3 to TRBJ1-2, with 10 bases fitting TRBD1. The germline gives CDR1 ENHRY, CDR2 SYGVKD. The CDR3 loop spans 16 amino acids. Losses at the gene ends were 1 base for V and 4 bases for J; bases not matched to a gene: 6. CDR3: CAISEFRGQGSYGYTF. The CDR3 nucleotides are TGTGCCATCAGTGAGTTCCGGGGACAGGGGAGCTATGGCTACACCTTC.

This chain uses TRBV3-1 (or the pseudogene TRBV3-2) with TRBJ2-7; D is perhaps TRBD2 (7 bases). The V gene's germline CDR1 is LGHDT and CDR2 YNNKEL (reference sequence). The CDR3 loop spans 14 amino acids. Trimming took 1 base from V and 7 from J, leaving 14 bases between them. The CDR3 reads CASSQAGGQGEQYV. The DNA of the CDR3 is TGTGCCAGCAGCCAAGCGGGGGGACAAGGAGAGCAGTACGTC.

The V gene is TRBV5-1, the J gene TRBJ2-2, with 11 bases that match TRBD1. With 3 bases clipped from V and 3 bases from J, the junction kept 1 base outside the gene matches. Germline V lookup: CDR1 SGHRS, CDR2 YFSETQ. CDR3 size: 15 residues. CDR3 DNA: TGCGCCAGCAGCTCGGGACAGGGGGACACCGGGGAGCTGTTTTTT. Amino acid sequence: CASSSGQGDTGELFF.

This chain links TRBV6-5 with TRBJ1-6, with D hard to call. The CDR3 has 16 amino acids. Trimming left V 4 bases short and J 0 bases short, with 10 bases between. Germline-derived CDR1 and CDR2 are MNHEY and SVGAGI. The CDR3: CASSFTAVSYNSPLHF. CDR3 coding DNA: TGTGCCAGCAGTTTTACCGCCGTCTCCTATAATTCACCCCTCCACTTT.

The genes are TRBV3-1 (or the pseudogene TRBV3-2) and TRBJ1-2; D unclear. This CDR3 has 13 residues. Trimming took off 4 bases at V and 5 bases at J, with 11 bases between the two ends. In germline, CDR1 is LGHDT, CDR2 YNNKEL (reference sequence). Here the CDR3 DNA reads TGTGCCAGCAGCCTAGAAGATGCATATGGCTACACCTTC. It is translated as CASSLEDAYGYTF.

V usage is TRBV30 and J usage is TRBJ1-2; tentatively, D is TRBD1 (6 bases). This CDR3 spans 14 amino acids. Germline V lookup: CDR1 GTSNPN, CDR2 SVGIG (reference sequence). Trimming shortened V by 7 bases and J by 4 bases, and 19 bases separated the two germline ends. The CDR3 loop is CALQGRMDIYGYTF. In DNA form, the CDR3 reads TGTGCCTTACAGGGTAGAATGGATATCTATGGCTACACCTTC.

The chain links TRBV2 to TRBJ1-1, with 7 bases aligning to TRBD1. V was clipped by 6 bases and J by 7 bases; unmatched bases: 5. This CDR3 spans 12 amino acids. The germline CDR1 and CDR2 sequences are SNHLY and FYNNEI. In DNA, the CDR3 is TGTGCCAGCAGGAGGGGGCTTATTGAAGCTTTCTTT. Its protein is CASRRGLIEAFF.

In DNA, the CDR3 is TGTGCCAGCACCCGGACAGGGGGCAGGACTGAAGCTTTCTTT. Its translation is CASTRTGGRTEAFF. The genes are TRBV3-1 (or the pseudogene TRBV3-2) and TRBJ1-1, with 11 bases lining up with TRBD1. The V gene's germline CDR1 is LGHDT and CDR2 YNNKEL (reference sequence). Trimming cost V 7 bases and J 5 bases; bases outside gene matches: 6. This CDR3 contains 14 residues.

CDR3 in amino acids: CASRALGSNQPQHF. The CDR3, as DNA: TGTGCCAGCCGCGCGCTAGGGAGCAATCAGCCCCAGCATTTT. J is TRBJ1-5 and V is TRBV27, with D unclear. V was trimmed by 8 bases and J by 1 base, leaving 12 bases between them. The CDR3 is made up of 14 amino acids. CDR1 and CDR2 from the germline V gene are MNHEY and SMNVEV (reference sequence).

About this clone itself: The junction shows a germline mismatch at one end, possibly a read error. This sequence joins TRBV18 and TRBJ2-7; a possible D gene is TRBD2 (6 bases). The germline gives CDR1 KGHSH, CDR2 LQKENI. CDR3 length: 15 amino acids. The CDR3 protein is CASSPPAGSSYEQYF. As DNA, the CDR3 is TGTGCCAGCTCTCCACCGGCGGGGAGCTCCTACGAGCAGTACTTC.

This chain uses TRBV5-1 with TRBJ2-1; either TRBD1 or TRBD2 may fit D (5 bases each). There are 16 residues in the CDR3. Trimming removed 0 bases from V and 4 bases from J, with 14 bases in between. Germline lookup yields CDR1 SGHRS and CDR2 YFSETQ. CDR3 loop: CASSLAGRGGYNEQFF. CDR3 DNA sequence: TGCGCCAGCAGCTTGGCCGGTCGGGGCGGGTACAATGAGCAGTTCTTC.

The chain has TRBV2 and TRBJ1-5; 9 bases fit TRBD1. Germline CDR1 reads SNHLY; CDR2 reads FYNNEI. The CDR3 sequence is 15 residues long. The V segment lost 1 base and the J segment 4 bases; nucleotides outside the gene matches: 2. CDR3 DNA: TGTGCCAGCAGTGAAGAAGGGACAGGGAATCAGCCCCAGCATTTT. Residues: CASSEEGTGNQPQHF.